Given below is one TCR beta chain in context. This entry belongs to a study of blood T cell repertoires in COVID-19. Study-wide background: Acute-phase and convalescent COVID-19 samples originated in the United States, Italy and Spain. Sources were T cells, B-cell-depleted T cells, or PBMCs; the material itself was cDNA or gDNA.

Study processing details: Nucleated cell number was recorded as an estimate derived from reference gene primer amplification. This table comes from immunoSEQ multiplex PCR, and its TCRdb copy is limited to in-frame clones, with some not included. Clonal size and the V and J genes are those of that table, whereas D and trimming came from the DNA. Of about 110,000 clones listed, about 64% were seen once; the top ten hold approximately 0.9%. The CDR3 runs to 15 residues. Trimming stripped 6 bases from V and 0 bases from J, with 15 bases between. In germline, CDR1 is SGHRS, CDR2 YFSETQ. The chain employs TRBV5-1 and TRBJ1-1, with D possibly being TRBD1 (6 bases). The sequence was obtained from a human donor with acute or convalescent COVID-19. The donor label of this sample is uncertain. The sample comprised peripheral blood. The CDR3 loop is CASKGSGGMNTEAFF. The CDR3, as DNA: TGCGCCAGCAAGGGAAGCGGGGGCATGAACACTGAAGCTTTCTTT.